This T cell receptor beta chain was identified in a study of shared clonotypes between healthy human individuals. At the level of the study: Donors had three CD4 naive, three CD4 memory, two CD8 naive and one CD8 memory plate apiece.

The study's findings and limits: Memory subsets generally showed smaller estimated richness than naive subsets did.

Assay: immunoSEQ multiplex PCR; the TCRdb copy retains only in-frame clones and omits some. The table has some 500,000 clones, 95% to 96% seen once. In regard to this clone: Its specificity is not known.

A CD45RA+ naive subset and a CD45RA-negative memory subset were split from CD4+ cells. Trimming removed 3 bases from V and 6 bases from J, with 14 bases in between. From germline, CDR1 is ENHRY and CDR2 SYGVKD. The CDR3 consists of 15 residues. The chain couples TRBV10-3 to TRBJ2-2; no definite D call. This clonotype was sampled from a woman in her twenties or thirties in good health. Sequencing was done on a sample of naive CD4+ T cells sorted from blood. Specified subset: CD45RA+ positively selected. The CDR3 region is CAISEMGSDAGELFF. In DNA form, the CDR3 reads TGTGCCATCAGTGAAATGGGGTCGGACGCCGGGGAGCTGTTTTTT.